The 8 T cell receptor beta chains given below trace back to one sample, sequenced in a study of response to subunit inactivated influenza vaccine. One entry per CDR3 protein, called by TCRdb with MiXCR from the RT-PCR reads. The data hold more than 600,000 distinct CDR3 sequences, with approximately 18% observed a single time. Sample: PBMCs from blood, taken around 5 days after vaccination. The source is a man between 50 and 59 years old who received an inactivated influenza vaccine.

This clonotype was seen more than once but under ten times. The V gene is TRBV20-1, the J gene TRBJ1-3; 8 bases align to TRBD1. The ends lost 0 bases at V and 1 base at J; junction bases unmatched: 5. CDR1 and CDR2 from the germline V gene are DFQATT and SNEGSKA (reference sequence). This CDR3 region has 16 residues. The CDR3 DNA reads TGCAGTGCTAGAGATCATGGGACAGGATCTGGAAACACCATATATTTT. Translating it yields CSARDHGTGSGNTIYF.

This clonotype was detected only a few times. The chain is built from TRBV28 and TRBJ2-4, with a tentative D call TRBD1 (7 bases). The V and J ends lost 6 bases and 0 bases respectively, with 12 bases between them. Germline V CDR1 and CDR2: MDHEN, SYDVKM. This CDR3 is 15 amino acids long. The CDR3 sequence is CASSSGGLAKNIQYF. CDR3 coding DNA: TGTGCCAGCAGCTCAGGGGGGCTAGCCAAAAACATTCAGTACTTC.

This clonotype occurred a few times. The rearrangement joins TRBV28 to TRBJ2-7, with D maybe TRBD2 (5 bases). The CDR3 has 14 residues. Trimming left V 6 bases short and J 2 bases short, with 14 bases between. CDR1 is MDHEN and CDR2 is SYDVKM in the germline V gene. The CDR3 is CASRHPSLTYEQYF. As DNA, the CDR3 is TGTGCCAGCAGGCACCCTAGCTTAACCTACGAGCAGTACTTC.

This clonotype was counted many times. The chain combines TRBV10-3 with TRBJ2-4; TRBD1 might be the D (7 bases). Germline lookup yields CDR1 ENHRY and CDR2 SYGVKD. The V gene lost 0 bases and the J gene lost 4 bases, with 13 bases spanning the gap. This CDR3 spans 16 amino acids. The CDR3 sequence: CAISESVGGQKNIQYF. CDR3 DNA sequence: TGTGCCATCAGTGAGTCGGTCGGGGGACAGAAAAACATTCAGTACTTC.

The chain employs TRBV30 and TRBJ2-1; tentatively, D is TRBD1 (5 bases). CDR3 length: 17 amino acids. Trimming pared 2 bases from V and 3 bases from J, leaving 20 bases between. Germline V CDR1 and CDR2: GTSNPN, SVGIG (reference sequence). The CDR3 loop reads CAWSPPPDRIFYNEQFF. CDR3 sequence (DNA): TGTGCCTGGAGTCCACCGCCAGACAGAATATTCTACAATGAGCAGTTCTTC.

The chain couples TRBV7-2 to TRBJ2-5, with a weak D call TRBD2 (6 bases). There are 15 residues in the CDR3. From germline, CDR1 is SGHTA and CDR2 FQGNSA. Trimming stripped 1 base from V and 5 bases from J, with 14 bases between. The CDR3, as DNA: TGTGCCAGCAGCTTAGGAATGGGGGGATGGGAGACCCAGTACTTC. This gives the protein CASSLGMGGWETQYF.

This clonotype was detected only a few times. The chain is built from TRBV4-2 and TRBJ2-1; D is undetermined. Germline-derived CDR1 and CDR2 are LGHNA and YNFKEQ. The length of the CDR3 is 13 residues. V lost 1 base to trimming and J lost 7 bases, with 8 bases between them. As DNA, the CDR3 is TGTGCCAGCAGCCAAGTTAGTGGAAATGAGCAGTTCTTC. The encoded protein is CASSQVSGNEQFF.

The V and J genes are TRBV7-6 and TRBJ2-1, with a possible D match to TRBD2 (6 bases). This CDR3 has 17 residues. CDR1 is SGHVS and CDR2 is FNYEAQ in the germline V gene. The V end lost 0 bases, the J end lost 2 bases, and 14 bases lay between the germline ends. The CDR3 region is CASSLAAVSGAYNEQFF. The CDR3 DNA follows: TGTGCCAGCAGCTTAGCTGCGGTTAGCGGAGCCTACAATGAGCAGTTCTTC.